One and the same sample provided the 7 T cell receptor beta chains below, sequenced in a study of cytomegalovirus exposure and HLA in healthy donors. The primer mix had 60 Vbeta and 13 Jbeta primers. The table came from immunoSEQ multiplex PCR; TCRdb's copy has only in-frame clones and leaves some out. The sample contains 110,000 or so clones, about four fifths of which appear only once. The sample comprised PBMCs. Every receptor here comes from a woman younger than 30 in good health and CMV-seronegative.

The chain links TRBV6-1 to TRBJ2-5; 8 bases line up with TRBD1. V dropped 6 bases and J dropped 7; count of bases not matched to a gene: 13. The CDR3 totals 15 residues. From germline, CDR1 is MNHNS and CDR2 SASEGT. The CDR3 sequence: CASRPIQGAGGTQYF. DNA of the CDR3: TGTGCCAGCAGGCCGATCCAGGGGGCTGGAGGGACCCAGTACTTC.

This chain joins TRBV27 and TRBJ2-7; the D is unclear. This CDR3 comprises 14 residues. V shed 6 bases and J shed 2 bases, with 14 bases lying between them. Per the germline V gene, CDR1 is MNHEY and CDR2 is SMNVEV (reference sequence). DNA of the CDR3: TGTGCCAGCAGCCCTATATTGTCACCCTACGAGCAGTACTTC. Translating it yields CASSPILSPYEQYF.

CDR3 coding DNA: TGTGCCAGCAGCTTAGATTTTGGCAGGGCTACCACCGGGGAGCTGTTTTTT. As protein: CASSLDFGRATTGELFF. This chain links TRBV11-3 with TRBJ2-2; tentative D call: TRBD1 (5 bases). From germline, CDR1 is SGHNT and CDR2 YENEEA. The CDR3 has 17 amino acids. V was shortened by 0 bases and J by 4 bases, with 15 bases between the two germline ends.

This rearrangement joins TRBV5-1 to TRBJ2-3; D call uncertain. CDR3 size: 14 residues. CDR1 is SGHRS and CDR2 is YFSETQ in the germline V gene. Trimming removed 7 bases at V and 5 bases at J, with 17 bases between. The CDR3 sequence: CASQRSPPEDTQYF. The CDR3 region has the DNA TGCGCCAGCCAGCGTAGTCCCCCCGAAGATACGCAGTATTTT.

As DNA, the CDR3 is TGTGCCATCAGTGAGTCATCGACAGGGTCGGATTCACCCCTCCACTTT. Protein: CAISESSTGSDSPLHF. The V call is TRBV10-3, the J call TRBJ1-6; 7 bases are shared with TRBD1. Germline CDR1 is ENHRY and CDR2 is SYGVKD. V lost 0 bases and J lost 8; bases outside the gene matches: 7. The CDR3 extends over 16 amino acids.

The chain carries TRBV28 and TRBJ1-4; unclear D gene. This CDR3 spans 14 amino acids. The germline V and J ends were trimmed by 6 bases and 0 bases, with 8 bases remaining between them. The germline V gene encodes CDR1 MDHEN and CDR2 SYDVKM. The DNA of the CDR3 is TGTGCCAGCAGCCGACTTGCAACTAATGAAAAACTGTTTTTT. Its protein product is CASSRLATNEKLFF.

V gene TRBV28 combines with J gene TRBJ2-7, with a weak D call TRBD1 (6 bases). V was shortened by 3 bases and J by 4 bases, with 19 bases between the two germline ends. This CDR3 contains 16 residues. Germline lookup yields CDR1 MDHEN and CDR2 SYDVKM. CDR3 coding DNA: TGTGCCAGCAGTTTCATCACAGGGCAAGAGGTGTACGAGCAGTACTTC. Its translation: CASSFITGQEVYEQYF.